The 24 T cell receptor beta chains below come from one sample, sequenced in a study of CD8+CD57+ T cells in acquired aplastic anemia (dated by TCRdb to 2017 to 2018). The instrument given in TCRdb is Illumina HiSeq 2000. Genomic DNA was used as template for profiling of TCR beta VDJ combinations and CDR3 sequences. TCRdb applied fastp at Q25 and MiXCR to the public reads, then kept only in-frame beta chains. Each entry is one CDR3 protein sequence, shown with its most common DNA and genes. This sample holds 200,000 to 250,000 distinct CDR3 sequences; almost 35% were observed only once. The ten largest make up roughly 1.1% of the sample. Material for sequencing was sorted CD4+, CD8+, or CD8+CD57+ T cells (not recorded which) from PBMCs. Receptor source: a human donor in good health, serving as a control.

This clonotype has more than one count but fewer than ten. A read error may be the cause here, since a much bigger clone is one base away. The J gene is TRBJ2-1, the V gene TRBV11-1; no definite D call. Germline CDR1 is SGHAT and CDR2 is FQDESV (reference sequence). The CDR3 has 14 amino acids. CDR3 nucleotides: TGTGCCATCAGCTTGAGTACCGCCTGGGATGAGCAGTTCTTC. It translates to CAISLSTAWDEQFF.

This clonotype has ten or more counts. V is TRBV20-1 and J is TRBJ1-5; TRBD1 agrees at 7 bases. This CDR3 has 15 residues. CDR1 and CDR2 (germline): DFQATT, SNEGSKA (reference sequence). The J segment lost 4 bases and the V segment lost 2 bases, leaving 8 bases of the junction unmatched. The CDR3: CSARSESGGNQPQHF. Here the CDR3 DNA reads TGCAGTGCTAGATCAGAATCAGGGGGGAATCAGCCCCAGCATTTT.

The chain combines TRBV7-9 with TRBJ2-5; the D is unclear. With 5 bases removed from V and 3 bases from J, the gap between germline ends came to 13 bases. The CDR3 contains 14 residues. Germline-derived CDR1 and CDR2 are SEHNR and FQNEAQ (reference sequence). The CDR3 coding sequence is TGTGCCAGCAGCCCGAGGCAGTTGGAAGAGACCCAGTACTTC. This encodes CASSPRQLEETQYF.

In the case of this clonotype: A much larger clone lies one base from this, so it may be a read error. A read error is likely, as this CDR3 ends without the conserved phenylalanine or tryptophan. V gene TRBV20-1 combines with J gene TRBJ2-3, with no clear D. Germline V gene data show CDR1 as DFQATT and CDR2 as SNEGSKA (reference sequence). There are 14 residues in the CDR3. V lost 2 bases and J lost 2, with 11 bases in between. This CDR3 is CSARSWWDTDTQYL. CDR3 in DNA: TGCAGTGCTAGATCCTGGTGGGACACAGATACGCAGTATCTT.

The sample holds many counts of this clonotype. The V gene is TRBV6-1, the J gene TRBJ1-2; the D gene is possibly TRBD1 (6 bases). CDR1 is MNHNS and CDR2 is SASEGT in the germline V gene. V lost 5 bases to trimming and J lost 4 bases, with 14 bases between them. The CDR3 spans 14 residues. CDR3 in DNA: TGTGCCAGCAGTCCGTCAGGGACAACCTATGGCTACACCTTC. This codes for CASSPSGTTYGYTF.

The gene calls are TRBV3-1 and TRBJ2-1, with 8 bases that match TRBD2. The length of the CDR3 is 14 residues. J gave up 6 bases and V 4 bases, and 5 bases lay outside the gene matches. The V gene's germline CDR1 is LGHDT and CDR2 YNNKEL (reference sequence). The CDR3 loop is CASSLSGSFNEQFF. CDR3 DNA sequence: TGTGCCAGCAGCCTCAGCGGGAGCTTCAATGAGCAGTTCTTC.

This clonotype was recorded many times. The V and J genes are TRBV20-1 and TRBJ1-6; the D is unclear. Looked up from germline, CDR1 is DFQATT and CDR2 is SNEGSKA (reference sequence). With 0 bases removed from V and 6 bases from J, the gap between germline ends came to 12 bases. This CDR3 region has 15 residues. The CDR3 is CSARDWAVINSPLHF. For the CDR3, the DNA is TGCAGTGCTAGAGATTGGGCAGTTATTAATTCACCCCTCCACTTT.

This clonotype was observed at least ten times. V and J are TRBV2 and TRBJ2-3; no definite D call. The CDR3 has 13 amino acids. Trimming left V 3 bases short and J 1 base short, with 5 bases between. Germline V gene sequence: CDR1 SNHLY, CDR2 FYNNEI. The CDR3 DNA reads as TGTGCCAGCAGTGACCCAGGCACAGATACGCAGTATTTT. Its protein product is CASSDPGTDTQYF.

This clonotype was recorded at least ten times. The chain links TRBV7-2 to TRBJ1-5; the D is unclear. The CDR3 runs to 14 residues. Germline V gives CDR1 SGHTA, CDR2 FQGNSA. Trimming stripped 5 bases from V and 4 bases from J, with 12 bases between. The CDR3 DNA follows: TGTGCCAGCAGCCCCCGTACTGGGAATCAGCCCCAGCATTTT. It translates to CASSPRTGNQPQHF.

This clonotype has at least ten counts. The chain uses TRBV29-1 and TRBJ2-1; no clear D. Germline CDR1 and CDR2: SQVTM and ANQGSEA. The CDR3 has 15 residues. V was cut by 1 base and J by 5 bases, with 15 bases left in between. In nucleotides, the CDR3 is TGCAGCGTTGAAGGCCAGTGGTTACGGCACAATGAGCAGTTCTTC. Translating it yields CSVEGQWLRHNEQFF.

This clonotype was detected many times. This rearrangement joins TRBV20-1 to TRBJ2-1, with 8 bases lining up with TRBD1. Germline loops: CDR1 DFQATT, CDR2 SNEGSKA (reference sequence). The V and J ends lost 0 bases and 7 bases, in that order; junction bases with no gene match: 11. This CDR3 has 16 residues. CDR3 in DNA: TGCAGTGCTAGAGATCGCGGACAGGGTAGGTCGAATGAGCAGTTCTTC. Protein: CSARDRGQGRSNEQFF.

V usage is TRBV6-1 and J usage is TRBJ1-3; 8 bases are shared with TRBD1. Germline V lookup: CDR1 MNHNS, CDR2 SASEGT. The CDR3 runs 15 residues. Trimming cost V 7 bases and J 8 bases; bases outside gene matches: 13. DNA for the CDR3: TGTGCCAGCAAAGACCCAGGATTACAGGGGGACACCATATATTTT. Its protein product is CASKDPGLQGDTIYF.

This clonotype was seen at least ten times. The chain combines TRBV7-9 with TRBJ1-2; D ambiguous. The V gene's germline CDR1 is SEHNR and CDR2 FQNEAQ (reference sequence). The CDR3 sequence is 16 residues long. Trimming left V 5 bases short and J 3 bases short, with 19 bases between. The CDR3 loop is CASSVQRAANYYGYTF. The CDR3 DNA follows: TGTGCCAGCAGCGTACAAAGGGCGGCCAACTACTATGGCTACACCTTC.

The sample holds many counts of this clonotype. This chain links TRBV7-8 with TRBJ2-7; no firm D call. Germline assignment: CDR1 SGHVS and CDR2 FQNEAQ. There are 13 residues in the CDR3. The germline V and J ends were trimmed by 3 bases and 1 base, with 7 bases remaining between them. DNA of the CDR3: TGTGCCAGCAGCTTCGGCCAGTCCTACGAGCAGTACTTC. Translated, it gives CASSFGQSYEQYF.

The CDR3, as DNA: TGTGCCAGCTCCAGGGGCGGGCTTTGGAGCGATCAGCCCCGACATTTT. This encodes CASSRGGLWSDQPRHF. The J gene is TRBJ1-5, the V gene TRBV25-1; maybe TRBD1 (6 bases). V lost 8 bases, J lost 16 bases, and 33 bases lay in between. The CDR3 totals 16 residues. Germline V lookup: CDR1 MGHDK, CDR2 SYGVNS.

The rearrangement uses TRBV3-1 and TRBJ1-1; 8 bases fit TRBD1. CDR1 is LGHDT, CDR2 YNNKEL, per germline (reference sequence). The ends lost 3 bases at V and 4 bases at J; junction bases unmatched: 4. The CDR3 totals 14 residues. CDR3 nucleotide sequence: TGTGCCAGCAGCCAGGACAGGGTGGGCACTGAAGCTTTCTTT. Translating gives CASSQDRVGTEAFF.

J is TRBJ2-7 and V is TRBV10-3; the match to TRBD2 covers 8 bases. The V gene end was trimmed by 10 bases and the J gene end by 4 bases; junction bases not matched to a gene: 21. This CDR3 contains 17 residues. Germline CDR1 and CDR2: ENHRY and SYGVKD. The CDR3 DNA is TGTGCCAGCAGCGGACCCGGCAGCGGGAGTCTTTTTTACGAGCAGTACTTC. Amino acid sequence: CASSGPGSGSLFYEQYF.

CDR3 in DNA: TGTGCCACCAGTGCCAGTTCCCTGGACAGGGATGACGAGCAGTACTTC. This translates into CATSASSLDRDDEQYF. The chain uses TRBV24-1 and TRBJ2-7; 8 bases fit TRBD1. Germline values: CDR1 KGHDR, CDR2 SFDVKD. The CDR3 runs 16 residues. The V and J ends lost 5 bases and 5 bases, in that order; junction bases with no gene match: 13.

V is TRBV4-1 and J is TRBJ2-7; 10 positions agree with TRBD1. Germline CDR1 MGHRA, CDR2 YSYEKL. The CDR3 spans 17 residues. The V gene end was trimmed by 3 bases and the J gene end by 5 bases; junction bases not matched to a gene: 13. DNA of the CDR3: TGCGCCAGCAGCCAGGGGACTCTGGGGACAGGGGACAACGAGCAGTACTTC. Protein sequence: CASSQGTLGTGDNEQYF.

This clonotype was detected many times. The chain joins TRBV19 to TRBJ1-1; D is unresolved. Germline-derived CDR1 and CDR2 are LNHDA and SQIVND (reference sequence). V lost 3 bases, J lost 3 bases, and 2 bases lay in between. The CDR3 runs 11 residues. Here the CDR3 DNA reads TGTGCCAGTAGTATTTACACTGAAGCTTTCTTT. It specifies CASSIYTEAFF.

This clonotype has only a few counts. The V gene is TRBV5-6, the J gene TRBJ2-5; TRBD2 agrees at 11 bases. The V segment lost 2 bases and the J segment 5 bases; nucleotides outside the gene matches: 8. CDR3 length: 16 residues. CDR1 and CDR2 (germline): SGHDT, YYEEEE. The CDR3 loop reads CASSFFTSGGGETQYF. The CDR3, as DNA: TGTGCCAGCAGCTTTTTTACTAGCGGGGGCGGGGAGACCCAGTACTTC.

Comment on this clonotype: A read error may explain this, as a much larger clone is one base away. The conserved final phenylalanine or tryptophan is absent from the CDR3, which likely points to a read error. The chain joins TRBV5-1 to TRBJ2-7, with 10 positions matching TRBD2. Trimming cost V 6 bases and J 2 bases; bases outside gene matches: 5. Germline loops: CDR1 SGHRS, CDR2 YFSETQ. The CDR3 contains 14 residues. CDR3 protein: CASTRTSGTYEQYL. CDR3 bases: TGCGCCAGCACCAGGACTAGCGGAACCTACGAGCAGTACCTC.

The chain combines TRBV25-1 with TRBJ2-7; a weak D match, TRBD1 (5 bases). Trimming removed 1 base from V and 5 bases from J, with 9 bases in between. The germline V gene has CDR1 MGHDK and CDR2 SYGVNS. The CDR3 totals 13 residues. Written as DNA, the CDR3 is TGTGCCAGCAGTGAATTTGTGACAGACGAGCAGTACTTC. Its protein product is CASSEFVTDEQYF.

This clonotype was counted at least ten times. CDR3 coding DNA: TGTGCCAGCAGCCAGAACCAAGAGACCCAGTACTTC. It specifies CASSQNQETQYF. The rearrangement links TRBV3-1 to TRBJ2-5; D is undetermined. Trimming removed 3 bases at V and 0 bases at J, with 2 bases between. Germline V gene sequence: CDR1 LGHDT, CDR2 YNNKEL (reference sequence). The CDR3 runs 12 residues.